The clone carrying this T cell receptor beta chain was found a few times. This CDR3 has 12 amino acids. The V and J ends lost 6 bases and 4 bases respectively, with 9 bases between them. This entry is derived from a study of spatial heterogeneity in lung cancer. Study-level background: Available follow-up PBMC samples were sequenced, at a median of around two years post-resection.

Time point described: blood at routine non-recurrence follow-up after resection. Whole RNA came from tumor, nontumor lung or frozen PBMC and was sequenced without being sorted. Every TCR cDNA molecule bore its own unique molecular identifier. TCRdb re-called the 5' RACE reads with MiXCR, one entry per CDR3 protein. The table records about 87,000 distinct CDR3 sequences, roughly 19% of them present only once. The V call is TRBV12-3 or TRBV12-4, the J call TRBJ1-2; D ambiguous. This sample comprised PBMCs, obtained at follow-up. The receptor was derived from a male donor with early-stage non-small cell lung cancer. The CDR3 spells CASSPQIYGYTF. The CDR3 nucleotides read TGTGCCAGCAGCCCACAGATCTATGGCTACACCTTC.